This T cell receptor (beta chain) comes out of a study of T cell responses to AZD1222 COVID-19 vaccine. Study findings and constraints: As reported, nearly half of all spike-specific TCRs target variant regions that are unmutated.

V lost 1 base and J 1 base, leaving 10 bases between the germline ends. Germline V CDR1 and CDR2: LGHNA, YNFKEQ. The CDR3 contains 15 residues. As for this clone: What it recognizes is unknown.

Generated by immunoSEQ multiplex PCR, the TCRdb table keeps only in-frame clones and is missing some. The table records approximately 120,000 clones, roughly 90% of them present only once. The source material was peripheral blood, sampled on day 0 of AZD1222 vaccination. The V gene is TRBV4-2, the J gene TRBJ1-2, with a tentative D call TRBD1 (5 bases). This clonotype was obtained from an adult in good health. This CDR3 is CASSQVSRDNYGYTF. CDR3 coding DNA: TGTGCCAGCAGCCAAGTTAGCAGGGATAACTATGGCTACACCTTC.